The 15 T cell receptor beta chains below were found in one sample sequenced in a study of identical twins. TCRdb called the 5' RACE reads again in MiXCR, with one record for every CDR3 protein. The table lists about 470,000 distinct CDR3 sequences, 20% to 25% of them singletons. This same sample was also part of a study on T cells expressing NK-cell markers.

Sequencing was carried out using CD4+ T cells sorted from blood. All receptors come from a woman between 18 and 29 years old in good health.

The chain has TRBV12-3 or TRBV12-4 and TRBJ2-3; 8 nucleotides agree with TRBD2. The CDR3 length is 16 residues. The J segment lost 1 base and the V segment lost 5 bases, leaving 8 bases of the junction unmatched. The CDR3 here is CASSAPKTSGTDTQYF. CDR3 bases: TGTGCCAGCAGTGCGCCCAAGACTAGCGGCACAGATACGCAGTATTTT.

The chain employs TRBV6-1 and TRBJ2-7; a possible D gene is TRBD1 (5 bases). Per the germline V gene, CDR1 is MNHNS and CDR2 is SASEGT. This CDR3 is 14 amino acids long. Trimming shortened V by 6 bases and J by 4 bases, and 16 bases separated the two germline ends. CDR3 sequence: CASRPVQVGYEQYF. The CDR3 DNA reads TGTGCCAGCAGACCCGTACAGGTTGGGTACGAGCAGTACTTC.

This clonotype was seen just once. The chain has TRBV9 and TRBJ2-2; D is possibly TRBD1 or TRBD2 (6 bases each). Germline-derived CDR1 and CDR2 are SGDLS and YYNGEE. CDR3 length: 16 amino acids. V dropped 0 bases and J dropped 5 bases, with 14 bases sitting between them. The CDR3 region has the DNA TGTGCCAGCAGCGTAGAGGGGGGCGCCCCGACCGGGGAGCTGTTTTTT. Protein product: CASSVEGGAPTGELFF.

This clonotype was seen more than once but under ten times. The chain carries TRBV20-1 and TRBJ2-7; D unclear. Per germline, CDR1 DFQATT and CDR2 SNEGSKA (reference sequence). This CDR3 is built from 14 residues. The V end was cut by 2 bases, the J end by 6 bases, with 17 bases between. The CDR3 coding sequence is TGCAGTGCTAGAAACCCCGACGCTGGTGCCGAGCAGTACTTC. This translates into CSARNPDAGAEQYF.

This chain joins TRBV11-2 and TRBJ2-2, with D perhaps matching TRBD1 (6 bases). The CDR3 loop spans 14 amino acids. Trimming took 5 bases from V and 5 from J, leaving 12 bases between them. Germline values: CDR1 SGHAT, CDR2 FQNNGV. The CDR3 reads CASSPDRTTGELFF. In DNA, the CDR3 is TGTGCCAGCAGCCCCGACAGGACAACCGGGGAGCTGTTTTTT.

The chain is built from TRBV29-1 and TRBJ2-2; 11 bases line up with TRBD1. The CDR3 has 13 residues. Looked up from germline, CDR1 is SQVTM and CDR2 is ANQGSEA. V gave up 6 bases and J gave up 4 bases; unmatched junction bases: 1. The CDR3 region is CSVDRGPTGELFF. The DNA of the CDR3 is TGCAGCGTGGACAGGGGGCCCACCGGGGAGCTGTTTTTT.

The V call is TRBV15, the J call TRBJ2-1; D might be TRBD2 (5 bases). The CDR3 has 16 amino acids. Germline assignment: CDR1 LNHNV and CDR2 YYDKDF (reference sequence). With 0 bases removed from V and 6 bases from J, the gap between germline ends came to 15 bases. The CDR3 is CATSRDGGFRINEQFF. The CDR3 nucleotides read TGTGCCACCAGCAGAGATGGAGGCTTCAGGATCAATGAGCAGTTCTTC.

The J gene is TRBJ2-7, the V gene TRBV5-5, with 7 bases fitting TRBD1. Unmatched junction bases numbered 9, after V lost 6 bases and J lost 6 bases. This CDR3 has 13 residues. The V gene's germline CDR1 is SGHKS and CDR2 YYEKEE (reference sequence). CDR3 sequence (DNA): TGTGCCAGCATGAGACAGGGTCTTTCCGAGCAGTACTTC. As protein: CASMRQGLSEQYF.

J is TRBJ1-1 and V is TRBV11-2; D gene unclear. Germline values: CDR1 SGHAT, CDR2 FQNNGV. CDR3 size: 17 residues. V gave up 4 bases and J gave up 5 bases, with 23 bases separating them. CDR3 sequence (DNA): TGTGCCAGCAGCTCCCCGGGCTTCTTACTTCGGGGAACTGAAGCTTTCTTT. This codes for CASSSPGFLLRGTEAFF.

The genes are TRBV20-1 and TRBJ2-7; D not resolved. The CDR3 loop spans 13 amino acids. Germline V gives CDR1 DFQATT, CDR2 SNEGSKA (reference sequence). The V gene lost 0 bases and the J gene lost 3 bases, with 9 bases spanning the gap. CDR3 protein: CSARDHIDYEQYF. The CDR3 nucleotides are TGCAGTGCTAGAGACCACATAGACTACGAGCAGTACTTC.

V is TRBV29-1 and J is TRBJ1-1; a possible D gene is TRBD1 (6 bases). V dropped 7 bases and J dropped 2 bases, with 11 bases sitting between them. The CDR3 runs 12 residues. Germline V gene sequence: CDR1 SQVTM, CDR2 ANQGSEA. The CDR3 loop is CSARDTNTEAFF. CDR3 sequence (DNA): TGCAGCGCCCGGGACACCAACACTGAAGCTTTCTTT. The complete variable domain, with remaining parts taken from reference TRBV29-1 and TRBJ1-1, reads SAVISQKPSRDICQRGTSLTIQCQVDSQVTMMFWYRQQPGQSLTLIATANQGSEATYESGFVIDKFPISRPNLTFSTLTVSNMSPEDSSIYLCSARDTNTEAFFGQGTRLTVV.

The sample holds a few counts of this clonotype. The chain uses TRBV4-3 and TRBJ2-7; 8 bases are a match to TRBD2. Germline V gene data show CDR1 as LGHNA and CDR2 as YSLEER. The CDR3 has 18 residues. V lost 4 bases and J lost 2; bases outside the gene matches: 16. DNA for the CDR3: TGCGCCAGCAGCCTCCAGGGCGGGACTAGTCAAGTAACCTACGAGCAGTACTTC. Translating gives CASSLQGGTSQVTYEQYF.

J is TRBJ2-7 and V is TRBV6-2 or TRBV6-3; D is possibly TRBD1 or TRBD2 (5 bases each). Germline lookup yields CDR1 MNHEY and CDR2 SVGEGT. The length of the CDR3 is 12 residues. The V and J ends lost 4 bases and 2 bases respectively, with 6 bases between them. For the CDR3, the DNA is TGTGCCAGCAGTTGGGGACCCTACGAGCAGTACTTC. It encodes CASSWGPYEQYF.

The rearrangement joins TRBV6-1 to TRBJ2-2; possibly TRBD1 or TRBD2 for D (5 bases each). Trimming removed 6 bases at V and 5 bases at J, with 19 bases between. This CDR3 contains 16 residues. The germline CDR1 and CDR2 sequences are MNHNS and SASEGT. The CDR3 DNA follows: TGTGCCAGCAGGGACTTGGGGTCAGGGCCTACCGGGGAGCTGTTTTTT. Its translation: CASRDLGSGPTGELFF.

In this sample, this clonotype turned up a few times. Here the CDR3 reads CASSRRTGGEQYF. CDR3 bases: TGTGCCAGCAGTCGTCGGACAGGGGGCGAGCAGTACTTC. The chain combines TRBV6-2 or TRBV6-3 with TRBJ2-7, with 10 bases that match TRBD1. The V segment lost 5 bases and the J segment 6 bases; nucleotides outside the gene matches: 4. The CDR3 extends over 13 amino acids. From germline, CDR1 is MNHEY and CDR2 SVGEGT.